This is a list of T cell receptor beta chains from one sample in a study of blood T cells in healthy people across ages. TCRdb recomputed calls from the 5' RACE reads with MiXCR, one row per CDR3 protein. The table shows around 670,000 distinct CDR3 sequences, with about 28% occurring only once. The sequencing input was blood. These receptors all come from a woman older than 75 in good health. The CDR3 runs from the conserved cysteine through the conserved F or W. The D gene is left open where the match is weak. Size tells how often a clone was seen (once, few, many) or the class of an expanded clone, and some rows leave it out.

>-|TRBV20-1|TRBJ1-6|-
TGCAGTGCTAGCGACTCGGGGGCGCTTAATTCACCCCTCCACTTT
CSASDSGALNSPLHF
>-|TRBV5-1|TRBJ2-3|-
TGCGCCAGCAGCTCCTCGGCCTTACTCACAGATACGCAGTATTTT
CASSSSALLTDTQYF
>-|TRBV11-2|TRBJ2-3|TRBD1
TGTGCCAGCAGCTGGACAGGGGGTACGCAGTATTTT
CASSWTGGTQYF
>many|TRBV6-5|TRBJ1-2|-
TGTGCCAGCAGTCGGGGGGGCCAGACTCCCGGGGGCTACACCTTC
CASSRGGQTPGGYTF
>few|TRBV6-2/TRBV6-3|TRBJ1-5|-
TGTGCCAGCAGTTACGAGGGAAGGGGCAATCAGCCCCAGCATTTT
CASSYEGRGNQPQHF
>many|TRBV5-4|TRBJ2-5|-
TGTGCCAGCAGCTTGCGGGCAGCACAAGAGACCCAGTACTTC
CASSLRAAQETQYF
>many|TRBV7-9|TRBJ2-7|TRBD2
TGTGCCAGCAGCCCCAGACTAGCGGGGGGCCCCGGGGACGAGCAGTACTTC
CASSPRLAGGPGDEQYF
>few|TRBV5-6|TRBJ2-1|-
TGTGCCAGCAGCTTGGCTAAACGGGTCTACAATGAGCAGTTCTTC
CASSLAKRVYNEQFF
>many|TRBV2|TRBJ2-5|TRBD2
TGTGCCAGCAGTGTCGATAGCGGGAACCAAGAGACCCAGTACTTC
CASSVDSGNQETQYF
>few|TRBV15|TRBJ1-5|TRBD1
TGTGCCACCAGCTCAGGGGGCCTCTATCAGCCCCAGCATTTT
CATSSGGLYQPQHF
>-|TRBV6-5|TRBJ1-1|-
TGTGCCAGCAGCCCTGAGGTCGGGAGAGTGGCTTTCTTT
CASSPEVGRVAFF
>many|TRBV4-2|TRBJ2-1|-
TGTGCCAGCAGCCAATATGTTCGGGCCAATGAGCAGTTCTTC
CASSQYVRANEQFF
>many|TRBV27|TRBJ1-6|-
TGTGCCAGCAGTCCGAGACAGTTAAGCTCCTATAATTCACCCCTCCACTTT
CASSPRQLSSYNSPLHF
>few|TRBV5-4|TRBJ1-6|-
TGTGCCAGCAGCTTCCAGGGTAACTCACCCCTCCACTTT
CASSFQGNSPLHF
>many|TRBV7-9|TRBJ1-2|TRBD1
TGTGCCAGCAGCTCCGGACAGGGAGGCTATGGCTACACCTTC
CASSSGQGGYGYTF
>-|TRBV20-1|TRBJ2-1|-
TGCAGTGTAGAAAGCCAAGAGACCCAGTTCTTC
CSVESQETQFF
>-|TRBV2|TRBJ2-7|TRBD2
TGTGCCAGCGAAGCGGGGAATACCTACAATGAGCAGTACTTC
CASEAGNTYNEQYF
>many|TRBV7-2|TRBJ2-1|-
TGTGCCAGCAGTTCCCGGGCGGGTTCCAATGAGCAGTTCTTC
CASSSRAGSNEQFF
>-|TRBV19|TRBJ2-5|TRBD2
TGTGCCAGTAGTCCGGGACTAGCCGTAGAGACCCAGTACTTC
CASSPGLAVETQYF
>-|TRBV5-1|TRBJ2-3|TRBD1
TGCGCCAGCAGCTTGGTTTCAGGGGGTGGCACAGATACGCAGTATTTT
CASSLVSGGGTDTQYF